This TCR beta chain comes out of a study of blood T cells in healthy people across ages (dated by TCRdb to 2013 to 2016). Context from the whole study: In model experiments, roughly one uniquely barcoded TCR beta cDNA molecule per two T cells was captured by template switching. Using deep sequencing normalized with unique cDNA molecular identifiers, the study measured how TCR beta repertoire diversity changes with age. Four age groups were formed from the donors: young (average about 17 years), middle-aged (around 41), aged (about 62) and long-lived (around 80). To avoid experimental bias, donors of different ages were randomly spread across the sequencing lanes. Using the same blood draw, the study looked at two additional independent replicas of 1 million unique cDNA reads for two donors, one aged 18 to 29 and the other aged 80 or older. The paper's findings and limits, for the study overall: Because profiling used bulk unsorted PBMCs, naive and antigen-experienced compartments could not be compared conclusively. Donor CMV infection status was unknown, potentially confounding age-related changes in expanded clonotypes. There was a strong correlation between observed TCR beta diversity and the percentage of naive T cells measured by flow cytometry. Observed TCR beta diversity per million T cells fell roughly linearly with age, and a significant reduction was already apparent by age roughly 41. Total diversity estimates from one million sequenced T cells were considered lower bounds and underestimates. Compared with the aged group, the long-lived group had more naive CD4+ T cells, fewer expanded clones and increased TCR diversity, a pattern suggesting age selection.

The V and J ends are trimmed by 5 bases and 5 bases, leaving 19 bases between them. The CDR3 covers 16 residues, taking in both the cysteine and the phenylalanine. Only the CDR3 DNA is retained, 48 bases long and in frame from the first base. CDR1 and CDR2 (SGHVS, FQNEAQ) derive from the germline V gene. The sample holds a few counts of this clonotype. Its antigen remains undetermined. No much larger clone exists at a distance of one base, and base qualities are not known. The donors were roughly 40 Caucasian individuals from Russia, aged roughly 6 to 100 years, who were systemically healthy. Approximately 9 milliliters of peripheral blood were collected from each donor into EDTA-treated Vacutainer tubes. PBMCs were isolated by Ficoll-Paque density-gradient centrifugation, with at least 6.5 million obtained per sample. Trizol reagent was used to extract total RNA from PBMCs, with at least 6 micrograms per sample. Naive CD45RAhigh/CD27high T cell percentages were measured by flow cytometry on a PBMC aliquot from every donor.

The library relied on 5' RACE. Sequenced on an Illumina HiSeq 2500. A second PCR of about 6 to 12 cycles was run with a J-beta primer mix and a sample-barcoded 5' primer. A unique molecular identifier was introduced onto each TCR beta cDNA molecule by a template-switch 5' adaptor carrying 12 random nucleotides. Each sample yielded at least 2.5 million CDR3-containing paired-end reads. All of the RNA was converted into first-strand cDNA using the Mint cDNA synthesis kit, with a TRBC-specific oligonucleotide serving as the primer. After uracil-DNA glycosylase treatment, a first 18-cycle PCR used universal primers M1SS and BC2_uni_R on all cDNA. The paper's processing steps were these. Normalization of each sample was performed by random selection of 1 million high-quality reads, each carrying a distinct molecular identifier. Reads sharing molecular identifiers were discarded rather than binned into consensus sequences. CDR3 identification, clonotype clustering and error correction used MiTCR with a Q25 quality threshold and the strictest error-elimination algorithm. A nonparametric unseen species model with Euler transformation was used to estimate a lower bound on total TCR beta diversity. TCRdb reprocessing: public reads trimmed at Q25 with fastp, clones called with MiXCR, in-frame beta chains kept. Every entry covers one CDR3 protein and lists the most common genes and DNA from its rows. The V and J calls reflect TCRdb's pipeline rather than the authors' work. In this sample the table shows approximately 940,000 distinct CDR3 sequences, around 48% of which occur a single time. The top ten clonotypes cover 10% to 15% of the sample.

Rearrangement joined TRBV7-8 to TRBJ2-1; no D segment can be confidently identified. Sequenced sample: blood. This clonotype was sampled from a man younger than 45 in good health. The bases are TGTGCCAGCAGCCCCCGGGCGGAAGCTTACAACAATGAGCAGTTCTTC. This yields the protein CASSPRAEAYNNEQFF.